This T cell receptor beta chain was sequenced during a study of OX40 agonist ivuxolimab in advanced cancers. Concerning this clone: Its target is not known.

Germline V gene lookup returns CDR1 SGDLS and CDR2 YYNGEE. The V gene lost 7 bases and the J gene lost 2 bases, with 9 bases spanning the gap. The CDR3 consists of 13 residues. Study-level findings and limits: Low normalized T-cell clonal expansion also characterized some of the nonresponders. Dosing at 0.1 to 3.0 mg/kg was accompanied by clonal expansion of CD4+ and CD8+ blood T cells by week 6.

Produced via immunoSEQ multiplex PCR; TCRdb's table is partial and in-frame only. The sample carries over 60,000 clones, 80% to 90% recorded once. This chain uses TRBV9 with TRBJ2-2; D not certain. The receptor was derived from an adult with an advanced solid tumor such as melanoma, head and neck, liver or kidney cancer. The sample was CD4+ or CD8+ T cells sorted from blood, taken in a trial of the OX40 agonist ivuxolimab. CDR3 DNA: TGTGCCAGCGCGATGGAAAACACCGGGGAGCTGTTTTTT. Its translation is CASAMENTGELFF. The variable domain in full, with the rest retrieved from reference TRBV9 and TRBJ2-2, is DSGVTQTPKHLITATGQRVTLRCSPRSGDLSVYWYQQSLDQGLQFLIQYYNGEERAKGNILERFSAQQFPDLHSELNLSSLELGDSALYFCASAMENTGELFFGEGSRLTVL.